Below are 6 T cell receptor beta chains sequenced from a single sample in a study of T cell clonality in common variable immunodeficiency. Clones were sequenced by immunoSEQ multiplex PCR, and TCRdb holds only the in-frame ones, with some missing. The profile covers about 43,000 clones, none occurring a single time. The material sequenced was peripheral blood mononuclear cells. Receptors were obtained from a person between 18 and 69 years old in good health.

This clone was counted many times. The junction and the germline gene differ at one end; a read error may be behind it. The observed sequence ends 3 residues before the CDR3 terminus, with the missing tail filled in from the germline J gene. The chain couples TRBV4-2 to TRBJ2-7; TRBD1 is a possible D gene (6 bases). There are 13 residues in the CDR3. CDR1 LGHNA and CDR2 YNFKEQ come from the germline V gene. The chain's CDR3 is CASSLIQGNEQYF. Incomplete CDR3 DNA: TGCGCCAGCAGCCTAATACAGGGAAACGAG.

This clone was found many times. The read ends 3 residues before the CDR3 terminus; that terminus is restored from the germline J gene. V is TRBV30 and J is TRBJ2-2; 8 bases line up with TRBD1. CDR1 and CDR2 from the germline V gene are GTSNPN and SVGIG (reference sequence). Trimming removed 2 bases from V and 8 bases from J; junction bases left unmatched: 7. The CDR3 length is 14 residues. The part of the CDR3 DNA that was read is TGTGCCTGGAGTTTAACAGGGGGGAGGGGGGAG. Translation gives CAWSLTGGRGE. The CDR3 in full is CAWSLTGGRGELFF. Full variable domain (missing parts from reference TRBV30 and TRBJ2-2): SQTIHQWPATLVQPVGSPLSLECTVEGTSNPNLYWYRQAAGRGLQLLFYSVGIGQISSEVPQNLSASRPQDRQFILSSKKLLLSDSGFYLCAWSLTGGRGELFFGEGSRLTVL.

This clone was counted ten times or more. Read sequence stops 3 residues before the CDR3 end, and the germline J gene provides the missing end. The gene calls are TRBV19 and TRBJ2-1; maybe TRBD2 (6 bases). Between the trimmed V and J ends, which lost 10 bases and 7 bases, there was a span of 20 bases. Germline loops: CDR1 LNHDA, CDR2 SQIVND (reference sequence). This CDR3 comprises 14 residues. The CDR3 reads CATSGELAGNEQFF. The CDR3 DNA, read in part, is TGTGCCACCTCGGGGGAACTAGCCGGAAATGAG.

This clone has ten or more counts. An end of the junction differs from the germline gene, which may be a read error. The sequence runs out 3 residues before the end of the CDR3; the remainder is reconstructed from the germline J gene. This sequence joins TRBV4-2 and TRBJ1-4, with 7 bases matching TRBD1. This CDR3 region has 16 residues. Germline CDR1 and CDR2: LGHNA and YNFKEQ. The DNA read from the CDR3 is TGCGCCAGCAGCCCCTACATCGAGGGGGCGAGGGAAAAA. Its protein product is CASSPYIEGAREK. The full CDR3 protein reads CASSPYIEGAREKLFF.

This clone appeared many times. The CDR3 extends 3 residues past the end of the read, so its final part is completed from the germline J gene. The V gene is TRBV19, the J gene TRBJ2-3, with D hard to call. The CDR3 is 12 residues long. Germline values: CDR1 LNHDA, CDR2 SQIVND (reference sequence). V was clipped by 3 bases and J by 4 bases, with 5 bases between them. CDR3 region: CASSISADTQYF. Partial CDR3 DNA: TGTGCCAGTAGTATTTCCGCAGATACG.

This clone was picked up a small number of times. The read ends 3 residues early relative to the CDR3; the germline J gene fills the gap. This chain links TRBV7-9 with TRBJ1-1; no definite D call. The germline V and J ends were trimmed by 9 bases and 0 bases, with 11 bases remaining between them. The CDR3 has 13 amino acids. From germline, CDR1 is SEHNR and CDR2 FQNEAQ (reference sequence). Partial CDR3 DNA: TGTGCCAGTGTGTTTGCGGTGAACACTGAA. This gives the protein CASVFAVNTE. The whole CDR3 sequence reads CASVFAVNTEAFF.